Each of the 13 T cell receptor beta chains below was sequenced from the same sample in a study of tumor-infiltrating lymphocytes in primary liver carcinoma. Total RNA and DNA came together from roughly 20-30 mg of bulk tissue without cell sorting. From about 490 ng of total RNA, TCR beta-specific cDNA was reverse-transcribed using a constant-region primer. Slightly modified ARM-PCR served as the procedure for the TCR beta libraries. These libraries came from three rounds of nested multiplex PCR. Forward primers for TRBV1-TRBV30 and a C-beta reverse primer served the first two PCR rounds, at roughly 10 cycles each. TCRdb passed the multiplex PCR reads through MiXCR, listing each CDR3 protein once. The sample lists 37,000 or so distinct CDR3 sequences; roughly 73% were seen once. Sequences were obtained from tumor-adjacent normal liver tissue. The receptors originated from a man in his forties with primary liver carcinoma and hepatitis B virus infection.

Concerning this clonotype: In this CDR3 the conserved last residue, phenylalanine or tryptophan, is missing, so a read error is likely. This chain joins TRBV28 and TRBJ2-7; no clear D. V gave up 1 base and J gave up 2 bases, with 12 bases separating them. The CDR3 totals 15 residues. Germline-derived CDR1 and CDR2 are MDHEN and SYDVKM. Written as DNA, the CDR3 is TGTGCCAGCAGTTTATCCGGAATAGGCACCTACGAGCAGTACCTC. Its translation is CASSLSGIGTYEQYL.

This clonotype was picked up many times. This chain uses TRBV6-4 with TRBJ2-1, with unresolved D. CDR1 is MRHNA, CDR2 SNTAGT, per germline. V was trimmed by 4 bases and J by 0 bases, leaving 10 bases between them. The CDR3 has 15 residues. The CDR3 reads CASSVAESSYNEQFF. Here the CDR3 DNA reads TGTGCCAGCAGTGTGGCGGAGAGCTCCTACAATGAGCAGTTCTTC.

The rearrangement joins TRBV5-4 to TRBJ2-3; 10 bases align to TRBD2. The V gene end was trimmed by 0 bases and the J gene end by 2 bases; junction bases not matched to a gene: 15. The CDR3 has 20 amino acids. The germline V gene encodes CDR1 SGHNT and CDR2 YYREEE (reference sequence). The CDR3 DNA sequence: TGTGCCAGCAGCTTGGGGGGAGCGGGAGGGCATATAGCCCACACAGATACGCAGTATTTT. It translates to CASSLGGAGGHIAHTDTQYF.

The chain employs TRBV7-2 and TRBJ2-7; 10 positions agree with TRBD2. Unmatched junction bases numbered 14, after V lost 6 bases and J lost 12 bases. Germline loops: CDR1 SGHTA, CDR2 FQGNSA. The CDR3 runs 14 residues. The CDR3 protein is CASSSPTSGMKMYF. DNA of the CDR3: TGTGCCAGCAGTTCTCCCACTAGCGGGATGAAAATGTACTTC.

Regarding this clonotype: It is likely a read error, because the conserved phenylalanine at the end of the CDR3 is missing. The genes are TRBV10-2 and TRBJ1-5, with D hard to call. Germline values: CDR1 WSHSY, CDR2 SAAADI. There are 11 residues in the CDR3. The V end lost 8 bases, the J end lost 9 bases, and 11 bases lay between the germline ends. This chain's CDR3 is CASGLFGPQHY. The CDR3 region has the DNA TGCGCCAGCGGGTTGTTTGGGCCCCAGCATTAT.

This clonotype was found a few times. A much larger clone sits a single nucleotide away, making a read error possible. V usage is TRBV28 and J usage is TRBJ1-1, with D unresolved. This CDR3 contains 12 residues. Germline CDR1 reads MDHEN; CDR2 reads SYDVKM. The CDR3 loop reads CASSLPPTGAFF. CDR3 nucleotides: TGTGCCAGCAGTCTTCCTCCAACTGGAGCTTTCTTT.

The genes are TRBV29-1 and TRBJ2-5; TRBD1 or TRBD2 may be the D gene (5 bases each). CDR3 length: 13 amino acids. Germline V gene lookup returns CDR1 SQVTM and CDR2 ANQGSEA. V was cut by 3 bases and J by 7 bases, with 15 bases left in between. The CDR3 DNA reads as TGCAGCGTTGAGGCAGGGCATGGGGGGACCCAGTACTTC. Its translation: CSVEAGHGGTQYF.

A note on this clonotype: Here the CDR3 omits its conserved ending phenylalanine or tryptophan, so a read error is the likely source. The chain links TRBV5-1 to TRBJ1-2; 11 nucleotides match TRBD1. The CDR3 runs 14 residues. Germline CDR1 is SGHRS and CDR2 is YFSETQ. The CDR3 protein is CASNPWTGGDGYTS. The CDR3 DNA follows: TGTGCCAGCAACCCTTGGACAGGGGGCGATGGCTACACCTCC.

Comments on this clonotype: This may arise from a read error, as a much more abundant clone is one base away. The V gene is TRBV19, the J gene TRBJ1-1, with D perhaps TRBD1 (6 bases). Germline CDR1 reads LNHDA; CDR2 reads SQIVND (reference sequence). With 6 bases removed from V and 3 bases from J, the gap between germline ends came to 14 bases. The CDR3 is 14 amino acids. The DNA of the CDR3 is TGTGCCAGTAGCAGACAGGCCCGGGACACTGAAGCTTTCTTT. Amino acids: CASSRQARDTEAFF.

The chain couples TRBV11-2 to TRBJ2-5, with D possibly called TRBD1 or TRBD2 (5 bases each). The CDR3 consists of 14 residues. Germline values: CDR1 SGHAT, CDR2 FQNNGV. The CDR3 loop reads CASCLSGGQETQYF. The CDR3 region has the DNA TGTGCTAGCTGCCTCAGTGGGGGACAAGAGACCCAGTACTTC.

Details on this clonotype: Because the CDR3 is missing its conserved closing phenylalanine or tryptophan, this is likely a read error. This chain joins TRBV11-2 and TRBJ2-6; D uncertain. The CDR3 runs 15 residues. CDR1 and CDR2 (germline): SGHAT, FQNNGV. V was cut by 10 bases and J by 0 bases, with 13 bases left in between. Here the CDR3 reads CATQRPRSGANVLTL. DNA of the CDR3: TGTGCCACACAGAGGCCGCGCTCTGGGGCCAACGTCCTGACTCTC.

Comment on this clonotype: Germline is not matched at one junction end, which may reflect a read error. This chain uses TRBV7-8 with TRBJ1-1; tentative D call: TRBD1 (5 bases). The CDR3 has 14 residues. Germline V gene data show CDR1 as SGHVS and CDR2 as FQNEAQ. This chain's CDR3 is CASNFRGLNAEAFF. The CDR3 coding sequence is TGTGCCAGCAACTTCCGGGGCCTGAACGCTGAAGCTTTCTTT.

This chain uses TRBV6-2 or TRBV6-3 with TRBJ2-7; a possible D gene is TRBD2 (5 bases). The V end was cut by 9 bases, the J end by 5 bases, with 23 bases between. Germline V lookup: CDR1 MNHEY, CDR2 SVGEGT. This CDR3 contains 15 residues. The CDR3 coding sequence is TGTGCCAGGAGTGCGATTGGGAGAGCCGAACACGAGCAGTACTTC. As protein: CARSAIGRAEHEQYF.